This T cell receptor (beta chain) emerged from a study of beta chain features in type 1 diabetes. Study context: Cell yields, gender and age were comparable in patients and healthy donors.

Study conclusions and caveats: In the patient group, naive, central memory and Treg TCRB repertoires seemed more alike than in the healthy donor group. In type 1 diabetes patients, VDJ junctions had fewer insertions; deletions at these junctions were more frequent. When Type 1 diabetes patients were examined, their TCRB CDR3s proved moderately but significantly shorter in all four CD4+ subsets. Over-representation of high TCR-expressing cells was a possible consequence of cDNA sequencing.

This clone was counted a few times. Antigen specificity is unknown. TCRB transcripts that were expressed got sequenced, as all of the isolated RNA had been reverse transcribed. The data were produced by immunoSEQ multiplex PCR, yet TCRdb's version contains in-frame clones alone and is incomplete. The sample has over 600,000 clones, roughly 12% seen once. Germline loops: CDR1 SGHTA, CDR2 FQGNSA. The CDR3 totals 16 residues. V dropped 5 bases and J dropped 4 bases, with 18 bases sitting between them. The clonotype originates from a man aged 30-40 years with type 1 diabetes. The chain is built from TRBV7-2 and TRBJ1-5; no reliable D call. Sequencing was performed on naive CD4+ T cells from blood. The CDR3: CASSPDPASGNQPQHF. The CDR3 nucleotides are TGTGCCAGCAGCCCGGACCCGGCTAGCGGGAATCAGCCCCAGCATTTT.